The following is a T cell receptor beta chain sequence with its context. Its target antigen remains unknown. No much larger clone exists at a distance of one base, and base qualities are not known. This specimen comes from a study of CD8 T cells in ankylosing spondylitis listed by TCRdb under 2017. With regard to the full study: The study set out to find disease-linked TCR variants by profiling T cell receptor beta repertoires in ankylosing spondylitis patients and healthy donors. Peripheral blood was sampled, and synovial fluid was additionally collected from ankylosing spondylitis patients. In total, the full study cohort was made up of about 99 healthy donors and 25 ankylosing spondylitis patients.

What the authors observed across the whole study: Blood from ankylosing spondylitis patients appeared to be characterized by a TCR beta motif made up of several highly homologous amino acid variants. Some motif variants had previously been reported in the synovial fluid and blood of reactive arthritis patients, which suggests shared mechanisms of disease initiation. The disease-linked clones showed a CD8+ phenotype and occurred at relatively low frequencies in peripheral blood. The disease-linked clones were reported to be significantly enriched in matched synovial fluid samples from ankylosing spondylitis patients.

The germline V gene encodes CDR1 MNHNS and CDR2 SASEGT. Germline trimming amounts to 7 bases on V and 0 bases on J, with 7 as the count of junction bases outside the gene matches. The CDR3 numbers 17 residues from cysteine through phenylalanine. CDR3 DNA is the only sequence kept; it has 51 bases, read in frame from the first base. Reads for this sample came from an Illumina HiSeq 2500. Quantitative 5'-RACE with molecular barcodes was the method used to prepare the TCR beta libraries. The original pipeline was this. To identify disease-linked TCR variants, a new computational method was used, one built on a probabilistic model of VDJ rearrangement. The public reads were quality trimmed at Q25 with fastp and then assembled into clones with MiXCR by TCRdb, keeping productive beta chains. Every CDR3 protein is listed once, alongside the most common genes and DNA of its rows. TCRdb assigned the V and J calls; the authors' analysis was not used. The table for this sample lists over 400,000 distinct CDR3 sequences; roughly a quarter of them were counted only once. The ten largest make up 0.85% to 1% of the sample.

The chain is made from TRBV6-1 and TRBJ2-6, and TRBD1 aligns with 9 junction nucleotides. The TCR sequence derives from a male donor with ankylosing spondylitis. Sequenced sample: blood, either unsorted or a sorted T cell fraction (not recorded which). The base sequence is TGTGCCAGCACCAGGACAGGGGCACCCTCTGGGGCCAACGTCCTGACTTTC. Its protein is CASTRTGAPSGANVLTF.